The rows below give T cell receptor beta chains drawn from one sample of a study of T cell responses to AZD1222 COVID-19 vaccine. Using immunoSEQ multiplex PCR, the repertoire was profiled, and TCRdb retains in-frame clones only, with some absent. Of under 170,000 clones in the sample, around nine tenths were seen once. This material consisted of peripheral blood, taken 28 days after the second AZD1222 dose. The source is an adult who received the AZD1222 COVID-19 vaccine. Both conserved end residues are part of each CDR3. Fields, in order: D gene, J gene, clone size, V gene, CDR3 protein, CDR3 DNA. The D gene is left open where the match is weak. Size tells how often a clone was seen (once, few, many) or the class of an expanded clone, and some rows leave it out.

>.|TRBJ1-2|.|TRBV7-6
CASSLSEFSDYGYTF
TGTGCCAGCAGCTTATCGGAATTCTCGGACTATGGCTACACCTTC
>.|TRBJ1-1|.|TRBV20-1
CSASEAFF
TGCAGTGCTAGTGAAGCTTTCTTT
>.|TRBJ1-4|.|TRBV27
CASSLRRSPNEKLFF
TGTGCCAGCAGTCTAAGACGGAGCCCTAATGAAAAACTGTTTTTT
>TRBD1|TRBJ2-2|.|TRBV5-1
CASSSQGANTGELFF
TGCGCCAGCAGCTCCCAGGGGGCGAACACCGGGGAGCTGTTTTTT
>.|TRBJ1-6|.|TRBV27
CASSFRAGPNSPLHF
TGTGCCAGCAGTTTCCGCGCAGGGCCCAATTCACCCCTCCACTTT
>TRBD1|TRBJ2-7|.|TRBV2
CATDQTGETGTGEQYF
TGTGCCACCGATCAGACAGGGGAAACAGGAACAGGCGAGCAGTACTTC
>TRBD1|TRBJ1-2|.|TRBV5-4
CASSLVQGGGYTF
TGTGCCAGCAGCTTGGTTCAGGGGGGCGGCTACACCTTC
>TRBD2|TRBJ2-5|.|TRBV5-1
CASSPGTSEQETQYF
TGCGCCAGCAGCCCCGGGACTAGCGAACAAGAGACCCAGTACTTC
>.|TRBJ1-1|.|TRBV19
CASGRGLTEAFF
TGTGCCAGCGGTCGGGGTTTGACTGAAGCTTTCTTT
>.|TRBJ2-7|.|TRBV3-1/TRBV3-2
CASSQGGAEQYF
TGTGCCAGCAGCCAAGGTGGGGCCGAGCAGTACTTC
>.|TRBJ2-7|.|TRBV18
CASSPRQGHYEQYF
TGTGCCAGCTCACCCCGGCAGGGACACTACGAGCAGTACTTC
>.|TRBJ1-5|.|TRBV7-8
CASSAAITPDQPQHF
TGTGCCAGCAGCGCGGCCATCACCCCTGATCAGCCCCAGCATTTT
>.|TRBJ2-2|.|TRBV6-5
CASSPLTGELFF
TGTGCCAGCAGTCCCTTAACCGGGGAGCTGTTTTTT
>.|TRBJ1-1|.|TRBV5-1
CASSLGWRANTEAFF
TGCGCCAGCAGCTTGGGTTGGAGGGCGAACACTGAAGCTTTCTTT
>TRBD1|TRBJ1-2|.|TRBV7-8
CASSPSRDRREGYTF
TGTGCCAGCAGCCCCTCCCGGGACAGACGAGAGGGCTACACCTTC
>TRBD2|TRBJ2-7|few|TRBV27
CASSPGLAGVREQYF
TGTGCCAGCAGTCCAGGACTAGCGGGAGTCCGCGAGCAGTACTTC
>.|TRBJ2-3|.|TRBV7-9
CASSTQGGRDTQYF
TGTGCCAGCAGCACCCAAGGAGGGCGCGATACGCAGTATTTT
>TRBD1|TRBJ1-1|.|TRBV2
CASSSSPGGQTEAFF
TGTGCCAGCAGTTCATCCCCAGGGGGACAAACTGAAGCTTTCTTT
>.|TRBJ2-1|.|TRBV7-9
CASSPGSDYDEQFF
TGTGCCAGCAGCCCAGGGTCAGATTATGACGAGCAGTTCTTC
>.|TRBJ1-3|.|TRBV23-1
CASTPKGSPSRLLDGNTIYF
TGCGCCAGCACTCCGAAGGGTTCTCCATCGAGATTACTGGACGGAAACACCATATATTTT
>TRBD1|TRBJ2-2|once|TRBV3-1/TRBV3-2
CASSQGTGGTTGELFF
TGTGCCAGCAGCCAGGGTACAGGGGGCACCACCGGGGAGCTGTTTTTT
>TRBD1|TRBJ1-1|.|TRBV20-1
CSARGGQEAFF
TGCAGTGCTAGGGGGGGACAGGAAGCTTTCTTT
>TRBD2|TRBJ2-3|.|TRBV10-3
CATRTSATTDTQYF
TGTGCCACGCGAACTAGCGCGACCACAGATACGCAGTATTTT
>TRBD2|TRBJ2-3|few|TRBV25-1
CASVSGGGDTQYF
TGTGCCAGCGTTAGCGGGGGCGGGGATACGCAGTATTTT
>.|TRBJ1-1|.|TRBV6-4
CASSALGGQNTEAFF
TGTGCCAGCAGTGCTCTTGGGGGGCAGAACACTGAAGCTTTCTTT
>TRBD1|TRBJ2-7|.|TRBV5-1
CASKGQTYEQYF
TGCGCCAGCAAGGGACAGACGTACGAGCAGTACTTC
>TRBD1|TRBJ1-1|once|TRBV2
CASRGTGFGRAFF
TGTGCCAGCAGAGGGACAGGGTTTGGGAGAGCTTTCTTT
>.|TRBJ2-7|once|TRBV5-1
CASSLARGASYEQYF
TGCGCCAGCAGCTTGGCCCGCGGAGCCTCCTACGAGCAGTACTTC
>.|TRBJ1-1|many|TRBV12-5
CASGPGAFF
TGTGCTAGTGGCCCCGGGGCTTTCTTT
>.|TRBJ2-7|.|TRBV10-2
CASSEIRGSYEQYF
TGCGCCAGCAGTGAAATCCGGGGATCCTACGAGCAGTACTTC
>TRBD2|TRBJ2-1|.|TRBV10-1
CASSGEREGPNSYNEQFF
TGCGCCAGCAGTGGCGAGCGGGAGGGCCCGAACTCCTACAATGAGCAGTTCTTC
>.|TRBJ1-3|.|TRBV27
CASSLSPTIGNTIYF
TGTGCCAGCAGTTTATCGCCGACGATCGGAAACACCATATATTTT
>.|TRBJ2-1|.|TRBV4-2
CASSPSDEGEQFF
TGTGCCAGCAGCCCCTCCGACGAGGGTGAGCAGTTCTTC
>.|TRBJ1-1|once|TRBV12-5
CARVSAAEAFF
TGTGCTAGGGTGTCGGCAGCAGAAGCTTTCTTT
>TRBD1|TRBJ1-1|.|TRBV10-3
CAISERYRDREAFF
TGTGCCATCAGTGAGCGATACCGGGACAGAGAAGCTTTCTTT
>.|TRBJ1-3|.|TRBV10-3
CAISEIPGNTIYF
TGTGCCATCTCTGAGATTCCGGGAAACACCATATATTTT
>TRBD2|TRBJ2-3|.|TRBV3-1/TRBV3-2
CASSQLAGGSGTDTQYF
TGTGCCAGCAGCCAACTAGCGGGAGGTAGCGGCACAGATACGCAGTATTTT
>.|TRBJ2-1|.|TRBV27
CASSFQALNEQFF
TGTGCCAGCAGTTTCCAGGCATTAAATGAGCAGTTCTTC
>.|TRBJ1-2|.|TRBV7-9
CASSLAGRQGYTF
TGTGCCAGCAGCTTAGCAGGGCGTCAGGGCTACACCTTC
>.|TRBJ2-5|.|TRBV6-5
CASRHYGGQETQYF
TGTGCCAGCAGACACTATGGGGGCCAAGAGACCCAGTACTTC
>TRBD2|TRBJ2-2|.|TRBV3-1/TRBV3-2
CASRPTSGRAGELFF
TGTGCCAGCAGACCCACTAGCGGGAGAGCCGGGGAGCTGTTTTTT
>.|TRBJ1-6|once|TRBV15
CATSNGRGYNSPLHF
TGTGCCACCAGTAACGGCAGGGGTTATAATTCACCCCTCCACTTT
>TRBD2|TRBJ2-7|.|TRBV18
CASSEKRGSYEQYF
TGTGCCAGCTCAGAAAAGCGGGGATCCTACGAGCAGTACTTC
>TRBD2|TRBJ2-1|once|TRBV14
CASSQSGPGLAGGVHEQFF
TGTGCCAGCAGCCAGTCTGGTCCCGGGCTCGCGGGAGGGGTCCATGAGCAGTTCTTC
>.|TRBJ1-2|.|TRBV5-4
CASSLGSRSNYGYTF
TGTGCCAGCAGCTTGGGCAGCCGATCTAACTATGGCTACACCTTC
>.|TRBJ1-1|.|TRBV7-9
CASSAQGWEAFF
TGTGCCAGCAGCGCCCAGGGGTGGGAAGCTTTCTTT
>.|TRBJ2-7|.|TRBV6-5
CASSDTGFSYEQYF
TGTGCCAGCAGCGACACAGGGTTCTCGTACGAGCAGTACTTC
>.|TRBJ1-2|.|TRBV12-3/TRBV12-4
CASSFNGYTF
TGTGCCAGCAGTTTTAATGGCTACACCTTC
>.|TRBJ1-2|.|TRBV6-6
CASSYADYGYTF
TGTGCCAGCAGTTACGCGGACTATGGCTACACCTTC
>TRBD1|TRBJ1-1|.|TRBV2
CASSERTGRDEAFF
TGTGCCAGCAGTGAAAGGACAGGGAGGGATGAAGCTTTCTTT
>.|TRBJ2-3|.|TRBV21-1
CASMTKGRSSCTDTQYF
TGTGCCAGCATGACAAAGGGTCGGTCATCTTGCACAGATACGCAGTATTTT
>.|TRBJ2-7|.|TRBV19
CASSTSRAREQYF
TGTGCCAGTAGTACTTCGAGGGCCCGGGAGCAGTACTTC
>TRBD2|TRBJ2-7|.|TRBV10-2
CASKIAGISYEQYF
TGCGCCAGCAAGATAGCGGGGATCTCCTACGAGCAGTACTTC
>.|TRBJ1-5|.|TRBV6-5
CASTPPGGQGQPQHF
TGTGCCAGCACCCCCCCTGGGGGGCAGGGACAGCCCCAGCATTTT
>TRBD2|TRBJ2-1|.|TRBV7-6
CASSQEGAGGYYNEQFF
TGTGCCAGCAGCCAAGAGGGAGCGGGAGGGTACTACAATGAGCAGTTCTTC
>TRBD2|TRBJ2-1|.|TRBV14
CASSQASGDYNEQFF
TGTGCCAGCAGCCAAGCTAGCGGAGACTACAATGAGCAGTTCTTC
>.|TRBJ2-5|.|TRBV9
CASSLGTYQETQYF
TGTGCCAGCAGCCTAGGGACTTACCAAGAGACCCAGTACTTC
>.|TRBJ1-2|.|TRBV7-2
CASSPSGYGYTF
TGTGCCAGCAGCCCCTCCGGTTATGGCTACACCTTC
>TRBD2|TRBJ2-7|.|TRBV5-1
CASSLTTSGGEQYF
TGCGCCAGCAGCTTGACGACTAGCGGGGGCGAGCAGTACTTC
>TRBD2|TRBJ2-7|.|TRBV11-2
CASSSSPRGDEQYF
TGTGCCAGCAGCTCCTCTCCCCGGGGGGACGAGCAGTACTTC